This TCR beta chain emerged from a study of blood T cell repertoires in COVID-19. Study context: Sources were T cells, B-cell-depleted T cells, or PBMCs; the material itself was cDNA or gDNA.

The assay was immunoSEQ multiplex PCR, and TCRdb's table has in-frame clones only and misses some. The sample yields roughly 65,000 clones, about three quarters seen once. Germline CDR1 reads MNHEY; CDR2 reads SVGEGT. The length of the CDR3 is 13 residues. V was pared by 4 bases and J by 9 bases, with 13 bases between. This chain uses TRBV6-2 or TRBV6-3 with TRBJ2-1, with a weak D call TRBD1 (6 bases). The receptor's source is a human donor in a cohort sampled during active COVID-19. The specimen was peripheral blood. Here the CDR3 DNA reads TGTGCCAGCAGTTGGGACATTTTCGGTGAGCAGTTCTTC. Translation: CASSWDIFGEQFF.